These 10 T cell receptor beta chains came from one sample sequenced in a study of Graves' ophthalmopathy and Graves' hyperthyroidism. The authors amplified TCR beta CDR3 regions from RNA transcripts. Amplification began with first-round RT-PCR using HTBI primers, then second-round multiplex PCR was performed. TCRdb re-called the multiplex PCR reads with MiXCR, one entry per CDR3 protein. The sample lists roughly 50,000 distinct CDR3 sequences, less than 65% seen once, with roughly a quarter in the top ten. The material sequenced was peripheral blood. The receptors originated from an adult man with Graves' ophthalmopathy.

This clonotype was recorded at least ten times. An end of the junction differs from the germline gene, which may be a read error. J is TRBJ2-5 and V is TRBV20-1; the match to TRBD1 covers 9 bases. CDR1 is DFQATT and CDR2 is SNEGSKA in the germline V gene (reference sequence). The CDR3 runs to 14 residues. The CDR3 protein is CGADTGGSLETQYF. As DNA, the CDR3 is TGCGGTGCAGATACAGGGGGCAGTTTAGAGACCCAGTACTTC.

This chain uses TRBV11-2 with TRBJ2-1; 8 nucleotides match TRBD2. CDR3 length: 14 amino acids. Germline V CDR1 and CDR2: SGHAT, FQNNGV. Trimming at V came to 5 bases and at J to 6 bases, leaving 6 bases not matched to a gene. CDR3 loop: CASSLTGGRNEQFF. The CDR3 region has the DNA TGTGCCAGCAGCCTGACGGGGGGGCGCAATGAGCAGTTCTTC.

In this sample, this clonotype turned up a few times. This chain connects TRBV29-1 to TRBJ1-2, with 8 bases that match TRBD1. Trimming at V came to 6 bases and at J to 3 bases, leaving 3 bases not matched to a gene. CDR3 length equals 12 residues. Germline V gene lookup returns CDR1 SQVTM and CDR2 ANQGSEA. CDR3 DNA sequence: TGCAGCGTCGAGACAGGGGACTATGGCTACACCTTC. It encodes CSVETGDYGYTF.

There are many counts of this clonotype. This chain uses TRBV12-3 or TRBV12-4 with TRBJ2-5, with TRBD2 matching 12 bases. The CDR3 extends over 15 amino acids. With V trimmed by 3 bases and J by 5 bases, 4 bases remained unmatched. Written as DNA, the CDR3 is TGTGCCAGCAGTTTGTGGACTAGCGGGACGGAGACCCAGTACTTC. This translates into CASSLWTSGTETQYF.

To note about this clonotype: A much larger clone lies a single base off, so this may be a read error. The chain recombines TRBV20-1 with TRBJ2-1; the match to TRBD2 covers 10 bases. This CDR3 is 18 amino acids long. Germline values: CDR1 DFQATT, CDR2 SNEGSKA (reference sequence). The CDR3 DNA follows: TGCGGTGCTAGAGGTTCGAGACTAGCGGGCCAAGCTTACAGTGAGCAGTTCTTC. Protein sequence: CGARGSRLAGQAYSEQFF.

This clonotype was seen ten or more times. This chain joins TRBV19 and TRBJ1-5; D is unresolved. Germline CDR1 and CDR2: LNHDA and SQIVND (reference sequence). This CDR3 has 15 amino acids. The CDR3 DNA reads as TGTGGACACTTATCGGGCAGGCTGGCTAGTCAGCCCCAGCATTTT. This codes for CGHLSGRLASQPQHF.

Notes on this clonotype: This may come from a read error, since a much larger clone is one base off. V gene TRBV24-1 combines with J gene TRBJ1-2; TRBD1 is a possible D gene (5 bases). V was shortened by 6 bases and J by 4 bases, with 14 bases between the two germline ends. The length of the CDR3 is 14 residues. Germline loops: CDR1 KGHDR, CDR2 SFDVKD. CDR3 nucleotides: TGTGCCACCAGTAATTCGGCAGGGATCTATGGCTACACCTTC. It is translated as CATSNSAGIYGYTF.

This clonotype turned up a few times. The gene calls are TRBV10-3 and TRBJ1-4; no clear D. CDR1 is ENHRY, CDR2 SYGVKD, per germline. The germline V and J ends were trimmed by 0 bases and 2 bases, with 7 bases remaining between them. This CDR3 comprises 15 residues. CDR3 DNA: TGTGCCATCAGTGAGTCAGACACCACTAATGAAAAACTGTTTTTT. Translation: CAISESDTTNEKLFF.

At least ten counts were recorded for this clonotype. At one end, the junction sequence differs from germline, possibly due to a read error. The chain joins TRBV29-1 to TRBJ2-5, with TRBD2 matching 13 bases. Germline V gives CDR1 SQVTM, CDR2 ANQGSEA. The CDR3 length is 15 residues. In DNA, the CDR3 is TGCAGCGTCGAAGGACTAGCGGGAGCCCAAGAGACCCAGTACTTC. Residues: CSVEGLAGAQETQYF. Full variable domain (missing parts from reference TRBV29-1 and TRBJ2-5): SAVISQKPSRDICQRGTSLTIQCQVDSQVTMMFWYRQQPGQSLTLIATANQGSEATYESGFVIDKFPISRPNLTFSTLTVSNMSPEDSSIYLCSVEGLAGAQETQYFGPGTRLLVL.

This clonotype was seen at least ten times. The chain employs TRBV13 and TRBJ2-2; 9 nucleotides match TRBD2. The CDR3 contains 16 residues. CDR1 and CDR2 (germline): PRHDT, FYEKMQ (reference sequence). Unmatched junction bases numbered 5, after V lost 2 bases and J lost 4 bases. In DNA form, the CDR3 reads TGTGCCAGCAGCTTATTCGGCGGGGGGGCCACCGGGGAGCTGTTTTTT. Translated, it gives CASSLFGGGATGELFF.